This T cell receptor beta chain was documented in a study of T cell clones after liver transplantation. Germline V gene lookup returns CDR1 SGHRS and CDR2 YFSETQ. The CDR3 runs to 13 residues. V dropped 3 bases and J dropped 2 bases, with 7 bases sitting between them. This clone occurred a few times. Its antigen is not known. The study, taken as a whole, reports: Compared with third party-reactive sequences, donor-reactive ones declined more, independent of withdrawal success.

Clones were sequenced by immunoSEQ multiplex PCR, and TCRdb holds only the in-frame ones, with some missing. This sample carries about 24,000 clones, approximately 68% of them seen once, and the ten largest clones take 2.5% to 3%. The chain couples TRBV5-1 to TRBJ2-3, with unresolved D. The TCR originated in a human donor who received a liver transplant. The specimen was CD4+ T cells from blood, collected before liver transplant. This CDR3 is CASSYSLTDTQYF. CDR3 nucleotide sequence: TGCGCCAGCAGCTATTCCCTCACAGATACGCAGTATTTT.